This T cell receptor (beta chain) is drawn from a study of PD-1 blockade in classical Hodgkin lymphoma. Sequencing used immunoSEQ multiplex PCR; TCRdb keeps in-frame clones, though not all of them. This table has under 45,000 clones, roughly 80% appearing once. Germline CDR1 SGHRS, CDR2 YFSETQ. The CDR3 consists of 17 residues. Trimming pared 4 bases from V and 3 bases from J, leaving 20 bases between. Following autologous stem cell transplantation, relapse occurred in every patient, and exposure to brentuximab vedotin varied. The specimen comprised peripheral blood mononuclear cells (PBMCs), sampled at baseline. The rearrangement uses TRBV5-1 and TRBJ2-1; the D gene could be TRBD1 or TRBD2 (8 bases each). The source of this sequence is a human donor with classical Hodgkin lymphoma. The CDR3 spells CASSGQGREGLYNEQFF. For the CDR3, the DNA is TGCGCCAGCAGCGGACAGGGTCGGGAGGGCCTCTACAATGAGCAGTTCTTC.